A single sample is the source of the 5 T cell receptor beta chains below, sequenced in a study of beta chain features in type 1 diabetes. All of the isolated RNA was reverse transcribed, so expressed TCRB transcripts were sequenced. Some clones are missing from TCRdb's copy, which holds only in-frame ones; the method was immunoSEQ multiplex PCR. Counted here are 450,000 to 550,000 clones, 30% occurring once; the ten biggest clones make up 0.065%. The material sequenced was naive CD4+ T cells from blood. The receptors here all came from a man aged 18 to 30 in good health.

V usage is TRBV9 and J usage is TRBJ2-7; D might be TRBD2 (6 bases). This CDR3 has 15 residues. The V gene's germline CDR1 is SGDLS and CDR2 YYNGEE. The ends were cut back, 0 bases at V and 0 bases at J, with 10 bases in the middle. CDR3 sequence: CASSVAGGDSYEQYF. Written as DNA, the CDR3 is TGTGCCAGCAGCGTAGCCGGCGGGGACTCCTACGAGCAGTACTTC.

The CDR3 reads CASSVGLVPYEQYF. Written as DNA, the CDR3 is TGTGCCAGCAGCGTAGGACTGGTTCCCTACGAGCAGTACTTC. The gene calls are TRBV9 and TRBJ2-7; D uncertain. Germline V gives CDR1 SGDLS, CDR2 YYNGEE. The V end was cut by 0 bases, the J end by 2 bases, with 9 bases between. The CDR3 contains 14 residues.

This clone was counted only a few times. This rearrangement joins TRBV6-5 to TRBJ1-2, with D possibly being TRBD1 (5 bases). The V and J ends lost 5 bases and 3 bases respectively, with 10 bases between them. There are 13 residues in the CDR3. CDR1 and CDR2 (germline): MNHEY, SVGAGI. The CDR3 DNA is TGTGCCAGCAGTCCGCCAGGGTACTATGGCTACACCTTC. This gives the protein CASSPPGYYGYTF.

The chain joins TRBV27 to TRBJ2-4; 8 bases map to TRBD2. V was clipped by 5 bases and J by 2 bases; unmatched bases: 8. The germline gives CDR1 MNHEY, CDR2 SMNVEV (reference sequence). The CDR3 consists of 16 residues. CDR3 loop: CASSTTSGRTKNIQYF. DNA for the CDR3: TGTGCCAGCAGTACTACTAGCGGTCGGACCAAAAACATTCAGTACTTC.

In DNA, the CDR3 is TGTGCCAGCAGCCGGGCCACAGGCCAGCCCCAGCATTTT. This gives the protein CASSRATGQPQHF. This chain joins TRBV9 and TRBJ1-5, with a weak D call TRBD1 (5 bases). This CDR3 region has 13 residues. With 4 bases removed from V and 7 bases from J, the gap between germline ends came to 12 bases. In germline, CDR1 is SGDLS, CDR2 YYNGEE.